A selection of T cell receptor beta chains follows, all from one sample in a study of TIL therapy for anti-PD-1-resistant metastatic lung cancer. The repertoire was sequenced with immunoSEQ multiplex PCR; TCRdb's copy has only in-frame clones and lacks some. The sample has 54,000 or so clones; 80% to 90% are singletons. The sequences come from blood, collected at baseline. The receptors come from a person between 25 and 79 years old with non-small cell lung cancer. The CDR3 runs from the conserved cysteine through the conserved F or W. D genes are given only for firm matches. Size tells how often a clone was seen (once, few, many) or the class of an expanded clone, and some rows leave it out.

d_gene	v_gene	len	abundance	j_gene	CDR3aa	CDR3nt
-	TRBV29-1	11	few	TRBJ1-1	CSASGTTEAFF	TGCAGCGCATCCGGGACAACTGAAGCTTTCTTT
-	TRBV4-1	15	-	TRBJ2-4	CASSQILLAKNIQYF	TGCGCCAGCAGCCAAATACTACTCGCCAAAAACATTCAGTACTTC
TRBD2	TRBV15	19	-	TRBJ2-3	CATSGRLAGRSLATDTQYF	TGTGCCACCAGCGGCCGACTAGCGGGACGTTCGCTAGCCACAGATACGCAGTATTTT
-	TRBV4-2	14	-	TRBJ2-1	CASSQENRADEQFF	TGTGCCAGCAGCCAAGAAAACAGGGCAGATGAGCAGTTCTTC
-	TRBV1	16	-	TRBJ1-2	CTSSQERRQGPYGYTF	TGCACCAGCAGCCAAGAAAGGAGACAGGGGCCCTATGGCTACACCTTC
-	TRBV9	15	-	TRBJ1-5	CASSLTGITNQPQHF	TGTGCCAGCAGCTTGACAGGAATTACAAATCAGCCCCAGCATTTT
-	TRBV30	13	few	TRBJ1-2	CAWSVPRSGGYTF	TGTGCCTGGAGTGTACCGCGGAGCGGTGGCTACACCTTC
TRBD2	TRBV4-2	16	-	TRBJ2-1	CASSRGLVWSHNEQFF	TGTGCCAGCAGCCGGGGACTAGTATGGTCCCACAATGAGCAGTTCTTC
-	TRBV25-1	14	-	TRBJ2-5	CASSDLASRETQYF	TGTGCCAGCAGTGATTTGGCTAGCCGCGAGACCCAGTACTTC
-	TRBV3-1/TRBV3-2	13	-	TRBJ1-4	CASSQMRSEKLFF	TGTGCCAGCAGCCAAATGCGCTCTGAAAAACTGTTTTTT
-	TRBV13	14	-	TRBJ2-3	CASSLWDSTDTQYF	TGTGCCAGCAGCCTCTGGGACAGCACAGATACGCAGTATTTT
-	TRBV7-2	16	-	TRBJ2-5	CASSSAKLGLVETQYF	TGTGCCAGCAGCTCAGCAAAACTAGGTTTAGTAGAGACCCAGTACTTC
-	TRBV5-6	19	-	TRBJ2-5	CASSSRLWAVDRLQETQYF	TGTGCCAGCAGCTCCAGGCTATGGGCAGTAGATCGACTTCAAGAGACCCAGTACTTC
TRBD1	TRBV10-3	14	-	TRBJ2-1	CANPNRGPYNEQFF	TGTGCCAACCCAAACAGGGGGCCTTACAATGAGCAGTTCTTC
-	TRBV4-2	17	-	TRBJ2-6	CASSRRQDLEGANVLTF	TGTGCCAGCAGCCGAAGACAGGACTTAGAGGGGGCCAACGTCCTGACTTTC
-	TRBV30	13	-	TRBJ1-2	CAWSRVGNYGYTF	TGTGCCTGGAGTAGGGTGGGGAACTATGGCTACACCTTC
-	TRBV30	12	-	TRBJ2-1	CAWSAVLNEQFF	TGTGCCTGGAGCGCAGTCCTCAATGAGCAGTTCTTC
-	TRBV9	13	once	TRBJ2-3	CASSALRADTQYF	TGTGCCAGCAGCGCCCTCAGGGCAGATACGCAGTATTTT
-	TRBV28	15	-	TRBJ1-1	CASSLSAGPNTEAFF	TGTGCCAGCAGTTTATCGGCGGGACCGAACACTGAAGCTTTCTTT
-	TRBV30	13	once	TRBJ1-5	CAWSTGPNQPQHF	TGTGCCTGGAGTACCGGCCCGAATCAGCCCCAGCATTTT
-	TRBV6-5	14	-	TRBJ2-2	CASSNPTLSGELFF	TGTGCCAGCAGTAACCCGACTCTTTCCGGGGAGCTGTTTTTT
-	TRBV12-1	14	-	TRBJ2-3	CASSTRDLTDTQYF	TGTGCCAGCAGCACCCGGGACCTCACAGATACGCAGTATTTT
-	TRBV5-1	14	-	TRBJ2-7	CASRGRVNSYEQYF	TGCGCCAGCAGAGGGCGGGTCAACTCCTACGAGCAGTACTTC
TRBD2	TRBV4-1	16	-	TRBJ2-3	CATKGLAGESPDTQYF	TGCGCCACCAAGGGACTAGCGGGAGAGTCCCCAGATACGCAGTATTTT
-	TRBV10-1	14	-	TRBJ1-1	CASSETVGNTEAFF	TGCGCCAGCAGTGAGACCGTAGGGAACACTGAAGCTTTCTTT
-	TRBV5-8	16	few	TRBJ1-3	CASSPRWRSSGNTIYF	TGTGCCAGCAGCCCACGTTGGAGGAGCTCTGGAAACACCATATATTTT
-	TRBV7-7	13	few	TRBJ2-5	CASSLQGTETQYF	TGTGCCAGCAGCTTACAGGGCACAGAGACCCAGTACTTC
TRBD2	TRBV27	15	-	TRBJ2-7	CASSLGSGRAYEQYF	TGTGCCAGCAGTTTAGGGTCAGGGAGGGCCTACGAGCAGTACTTC
-	TRBV28	15	-	TRBJ2-7	CASSLRRDPDQLGYF	TGTGCCAGCAGTTTGCGCCGGGACCCAGATCAGCTGGGGTACTTC
-	TRBV18	15	-	TRBJ1-3	CASSPQAGDGNTIYF	TGTGCCAGCTCACCACAGGCAGGGGATGGAAACACCATATATTTT